Listed here are 16 T cell receptor beta chains from one sample, sequenced in a study of blood T cell repertoires in COVID-19. Assay used: immunoSEQ multiplex PCR; TCRdb lists only in-frame clones, some missing. This table holds 320,000 or so clones, roughly 90% found once. Sequenced sample: PBMCs or T cells enriched from blood (not recorded which). All receptors come from a woman in her 30s who had recovered from COVID-19.

The V gene is TRBV1, the J gene TRBJ1-2; TRBD1, the table's D call, lacks a check against the DNA. TRBV1 is reported as a pseudogene. CDR3 length equals 17 residues. CDR3 sequence reads: CTSSRYRDRELNYGYTF. The CDR3 coding sequence is TGCACCAGCAGCCGCTACAGGGACAGGGAGCTCAACTATGGCTACACCTTC.

The V call is TRBV2, the J call TRBJ2-3; TRBD2 might be the D (6 bases). Per the germline V gene, CDR1 is SNHLY and CDR2 is FYNNEI. Trimming stripped 2 bases from V and 0 bases from J, with 18 bases between. The CDR3 has 18 residues. The DNA for the CDR3 is TGTGCCAGCAGTGAAATAGACGGACCGGGACTGAGCACAGATACGCAGTATTTT. Translated: CASSEIDGPGLSTDTQYF. Based on the CDR3 plus reference TRBV2 and TRBJ2-3, the full variable domain is EPEVTQTPSHQVTQMGQEVILRCVPISNHLYFYWYRQILGQKVEFLVSFYNNEISEKSEIFDDQFSVERPDGSNFTLKIRSTKLEDSAMYFCASSEIDGPGLSTDTQYFGPGTRLTVL.

The gene calls are TRBV5-1 and TRBJ1-3; D is possibly TRBD1 (6 bases). The CDR3 is made up of 14 amino acids. Trimming left V 3 bases short and J 2 bases short, with 9 bases between. Per germline, CDR1 SGHRS and CDR2 YFSETQ. The CDR3 region has the DNA TGCGCCAGCAGCTCACAGGGAACTGGAAACACCATATATTTT. This gives the protein CASSSQGTGNTIYF.

The chain couples TRBV28 to TRBJ1-5, with 9 bases fitting TRBD1. CDR3 length equals 13 residues. CDR1 and CDR2 (germline): MDHEN, SYDVKM. After removal of 8 bases from V and 6 bases from J, the junction contained 5 bases not matched to a gene. The CDR3 coding sequence is TGTGCCAGCGACAGGGGGTCCGGTCAGCCCCAGCATTTT. Protein product: CASDRGSGQPQHF.

The V call is TRBV30, the J call TRBJ1-1, with TRBD1 as a possible D gene (6 bases). CDR3 length: 15 residues. Germline V gene data show CDR1 as GTSNPN and CDR2 as SVGIG (reference sequence). V was trimmed by 0 bases and J by 10 bases, leaving 21 bases between them. Here the CDR3 DNA reads TGTGCCTGGAGTGTAGGTAGGTCAGTTCAAGGGGGAGCTTTCTTT. Its translation: CAWSVGRSVQGGAFF.

This chain joins TRBV15 and TRBJ2-5, with 7 bases that match TRBD2. Germline V lookup: CDR1 LNHNV, CDR2 YYDKDF (reference sequence). This CDR3 comprises 17 residues. V shed 1 base, J shed 0 bases, and the junction held 8 bases outside the gene matches. The CDR3 loop is CATSRGEGRAYQETQYF. The CDR3 nucleotides read TGTGCCACCAGCAGAGGGGAGGGGAGGGCCTACCAAGAGACCCAGTACTTC.

This clone was counted a single time. The chain has TRBV5-1 and TRBJ2-7, with 11 bases matching TRBD1. Germline values: CDR1 SGHRS, CDR2 YFSETQ. The CDR3 runs 15 residues. The ends lost 3 bases at V and 6 bases at J; junction bases unmatched: 8. CDR3 DNA sequence: TGCGCCAGCAGCTCCTCGGGACAGGGGGGAGGCGAGCAGTACTTC. It is translated as CASSSSGQGGGEQYF.

The chain has TRBV10-2 and TRBJ1-4, with 8 nucleotides matching TRBD1. CDR3 length equals 16 residues. Unmatched junction bases numbered 8, after V lost 5 bases and J lost 3 bases. Germline loops: CDR1 WSHSY, CDR2 SAAADI. The CDR3 here is CASSSPRTGPNEKLFF. The CDR3 DNA reads as TGCGCCAGCAGTTCCCCCCGGACAGGGCCTAATGAAAAACTGTTTTTT.

The rearrangement uses TRBV12-3 or TRBV12-4 and TRBJ2-7; TRBD2 aligns across 7 bases. V dropped 6 bases and J dropped 3; count of bases not matched to a gene: 5. CDR3 length: 13 amino acids. The CDR3 nucleotides are TGTGCCAGCAGCGGAAGCGGGGACTACGAGCAGTACTTC. It codes for CASSGSGDYEQYF.

The J gene is TRBJ2-5, the V gene TRBV12-3 or TRBV12-4; TRBD1 agrees at 7 bases. The CDR3 is made up of 13 amino acids. V shed 2 bases, J shed 5 bases, and the junction held 2 bases outside the gene matches. The CDR3 loop is CASSLRGRETQYF. As DNA, the CDR3 is TGTGCCAGCAGTTTAAGGGGGCGCGAGACCCAGTACTTC.

The sample holds one count of this clone. The CDR3 coding sequence is TGTGCCAGCAGCCCCCAGCCGGCCGGGGAGGGAGAGACCCAGTACTTC. Translated: CASSPQPAGEGETQYF. The V call is TRBV7-2, the J call TRBJ2-5; 7 nucleotides match TRBD2. The CDR3 runs to 16 residues. Germline assignment: CDR1 SGHTA and CDR2 FQGNSA. The ends lost 5 bases at V and 4 bases at J; junction bases unmatched: 13. Based on the CDR3 plus reference TRBV7-2 and TRBJ2-5, the full variable domain is GAGVSQSPSNKVTEKGKDVELRCDPISGHTALYWYRQSLGQGLEFLIYFQGNSAPDKSGLPSDRFSAERTGGSVSTLTIQRTQQEDSAVYLCASSPQPAGEGETQYFGPGTRLLVL.

V gene TRBV7-9 combines with J gene TRBJ2-1; the D gene is possibly TRBD2 (6 bases). V dropped 3 bases and J dropped 7 bases, with 13 bases sitting between them. Germline CDR1 SEHNR, CDR2 FQNEAQ (reference sequence). The CDR3 extends over 14 amino acids. The CDR3 DNA reads TGTGCCAGCAGCTTTGGCGGGGTCGGGAATGAGCAGTTCTTC. This codes for CASSFGGVGNEQFF. The variable domain in full, completed from reference TRBV7-9 and TRBJ2-1, reads DTGVSQNPRHKITKRGQNVTFRCDPISEHNRLYWYRQTLGQGPEFLTYFQNEAQLEKSRLLSDRFSAERPKGSFSTLEIQRTEQGDSAMYLCASSFGGVGNEQFFGPGTRLTVL.

This sequence joins TRBV5-1 and TRBJ2-3; D might be TRBD1 (5 bases). In germline, CDR1 is SGHRS, CDR2 YFSETQ. The CDR3 is made up of 15 amino acids. Between the trimmed V and J ends, which lost 7 bases and 8 bases, there was a span of 23 bases. The CDR3 sequence: CASGNAGPVTRTQYF. CDR3 coding DNA: TGCGCCAGCGGAAACGCAGGGCCAGTCACACGTACGCAGTATTTT. Filled out from reference TRBV5-1 and TRBJ2-3, the complete variable domain reads KAGVTQTPRYLIKTRGQQVTLSCSPISGHRSVSWYQQTPGQGLQFLFEYFSETQRNKGNFPGRFSGRQFSNSRSEMNVSTLELGDSALYLCASGNAGPVTRTQYFGPGTRLTVL.

This clone has only a few counts. The chain carries TRBV7-7 and TRBJ2-2; 14 bases line up with TRBD2. Trimming took 7 bases from V and 5 from J; bases not matched to a gene: 12. CDR1 is SSHAT, CDR2 FNYEAQ, per germline (reference sequence). CDR3 length: 18 residues. CDR3 coding DNA: TGTGCCAGCATCTGGACTAGCGGGGGGCTGAGTTGGACCGGGGAGCTGTTTTTT. It yields the protein CASIWTSGGLSWTGELFF.

V is TRBV5-1 and J is TRBJ1-6; 7 positions match TRBD1. Germline CDR1 reads SGHRS; CDR2 reads YFSETQ. The V and J ends lost 5 bases and 7 bases, in that order; junction bases with no gene match: 6. The CDR3 length is 14 residues. In nucleotides, the CDR3 is TGCGCCAGCAGTCGAGACAGGGTAAATTCACCCCTCCACTTT. Protein sequence: CASSRDRVNSPLHF.

V gene TRBV6-2 or TRBV6-3 combines with J gene TRBJ1-5, with TRBD1 matching 10 bases. The CDR3 runs to 19 residues. V shed 0 bases, J shed 2 bases, and the junction held 10 bases outside the gene matches. CDR1 and CDR2 from the germline V gene are MNHEY and SVGEGT. CDR3 loop: CASSYSGTGAEGRNQPQHF. The CDR3, as DNA: TGTGCCAGCAGTTACTCTGGGACAGGGGCGGAAGGGCGCAATCAGCCCCAGCATTTT.